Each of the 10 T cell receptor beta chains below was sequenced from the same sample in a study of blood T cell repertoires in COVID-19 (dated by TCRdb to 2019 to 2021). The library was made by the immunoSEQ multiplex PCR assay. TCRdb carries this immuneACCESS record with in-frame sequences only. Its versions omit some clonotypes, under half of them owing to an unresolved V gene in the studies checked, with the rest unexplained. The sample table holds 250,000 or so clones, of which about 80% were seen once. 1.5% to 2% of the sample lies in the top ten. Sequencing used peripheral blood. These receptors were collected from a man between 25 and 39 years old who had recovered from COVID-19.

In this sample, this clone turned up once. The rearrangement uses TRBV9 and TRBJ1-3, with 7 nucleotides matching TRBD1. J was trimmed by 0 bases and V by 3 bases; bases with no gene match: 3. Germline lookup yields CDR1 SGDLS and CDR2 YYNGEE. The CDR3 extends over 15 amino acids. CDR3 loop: CASSAPGGSGNTIYF. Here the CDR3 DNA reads TGTGCCAGCAGCGCCCCAGGGGGCTCTGGAAACACCATATATTTT.

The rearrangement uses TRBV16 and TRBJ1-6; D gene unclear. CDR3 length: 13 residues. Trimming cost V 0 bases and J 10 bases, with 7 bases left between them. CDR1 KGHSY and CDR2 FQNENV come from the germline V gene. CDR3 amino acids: CASSQSEKSPLHF. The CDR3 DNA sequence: TGTGCCAGCAGCCAATCGGAGAAATCACCCCTCCACTTT.

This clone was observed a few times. The CDR3 DNA sequence: TGTGCCAGCAGCTCCGGGACAGGGGGCTTCTACGAGCAGTACGTC. Amino acid sequence: CASSSGTGGFYEQYV. The rearrangement links TRBV6-5 to TRBJ2-7; TRBD1 matches at 12 bases. V lost 6 bases and J lost 3; bases outside the gene matches: 6. Germline CDR1 MNHEY, CDR2 SVGAGI. This CDR3 is built from 15 residues.

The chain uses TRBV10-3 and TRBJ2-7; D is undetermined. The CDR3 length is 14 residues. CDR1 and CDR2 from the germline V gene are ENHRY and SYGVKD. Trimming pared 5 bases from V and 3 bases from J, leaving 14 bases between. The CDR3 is CAISPRLTFYEQYV. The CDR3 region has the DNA TGTGCCATCAGTCCCAGACTGACTTTCTACGAGCAGTACGTC.

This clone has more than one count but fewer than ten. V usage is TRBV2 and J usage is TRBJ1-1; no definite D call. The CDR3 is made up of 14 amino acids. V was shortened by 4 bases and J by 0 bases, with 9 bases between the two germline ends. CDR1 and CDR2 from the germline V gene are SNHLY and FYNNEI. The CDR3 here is CASSGPALNTEAFF. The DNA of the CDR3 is TGTGCCAGCAGTGGGCCTGCTCTGAACACTGAAGCTTTCTTT.

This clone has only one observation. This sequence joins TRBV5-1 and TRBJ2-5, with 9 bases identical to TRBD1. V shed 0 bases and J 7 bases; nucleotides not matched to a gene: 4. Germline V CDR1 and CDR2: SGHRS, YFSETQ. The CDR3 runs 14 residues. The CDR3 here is CASSLGQGVRTQYF. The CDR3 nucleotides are TGCGCCAGCAGCTTGGGACAGGGGGTACGGACCCAGTACTTC.

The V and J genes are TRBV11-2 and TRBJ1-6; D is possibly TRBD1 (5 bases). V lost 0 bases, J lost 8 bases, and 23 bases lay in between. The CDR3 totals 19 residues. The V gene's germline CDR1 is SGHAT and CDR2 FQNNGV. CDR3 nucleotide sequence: TGTGCCAGCAGCTTAGATATGTGGGGCGCGGGAATTATGGATTCACCCCTCCACTTT. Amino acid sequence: CASSLDMWGAGIMDSPLHF.

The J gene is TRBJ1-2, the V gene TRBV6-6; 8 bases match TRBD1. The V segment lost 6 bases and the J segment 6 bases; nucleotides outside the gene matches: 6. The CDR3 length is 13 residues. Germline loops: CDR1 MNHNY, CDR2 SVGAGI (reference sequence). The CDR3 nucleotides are TGTGCCAGCAGGTCCGGGACAGGCCATGGCTACACCTTC. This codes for CASRSGTGHGYTF.

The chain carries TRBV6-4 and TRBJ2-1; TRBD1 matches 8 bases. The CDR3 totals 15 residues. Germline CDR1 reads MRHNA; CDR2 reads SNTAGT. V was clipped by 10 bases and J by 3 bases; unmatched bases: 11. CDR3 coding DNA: TGTGCCACCGCTAAGGGACAGGAAGGCTACAATGAGCAGTTCTTC. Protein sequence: CATAKGQEGYNEQFF.

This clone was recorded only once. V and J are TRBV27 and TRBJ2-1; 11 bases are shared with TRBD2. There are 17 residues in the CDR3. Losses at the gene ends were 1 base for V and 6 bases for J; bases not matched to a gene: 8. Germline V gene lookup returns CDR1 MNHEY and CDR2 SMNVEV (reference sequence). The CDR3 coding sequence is TGTGCCAGCAGTTTATGGGATAGCGGGGGGGCTTCCAATGAGCAGTTCTTC. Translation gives CASSLWDSGGASNEQFF.